Shown below are 8 T cell receptor beta chains from a single sample sequenced in a study of CD8 T cells in Susac syndrome. Random-hexamer reverse transcription was applied to roughly 0.5 to 1 ug RNA. MiXCR was run by TCRdb on the immunoSEQ multiplex PCR reads, yielding one entry per CDR3 protein. In the table there are about 250,000 distinct CDR3 sequences, 93% of which are singletons. The sample comprised CD4+ T cells from PBMCs. Source of these receptors: a human donor with multiple sclerosis.

The chain has TRBV27 and TRBJ1-6, with 9 positions matching TRBD1. With 5 bases clipped from V and 7 bases from J, the junction kept 6 bases outside the gene matches. CDR1 and CDR2 (germline): MNHEY, SMNVEV (reference sequence). The CDR3 is made up of 15 amino acids. DNA of the CDR3: TGTGCCAGCAGTCTCCGTGGACAGGGGAATTCACCCCTCCACTTT. Encoded protein: CASSLRGQGNSPLHF.

The chain joins TRBV2 to TRBJ2-1; 9 positions agree with TRBD1. Trimming took 6 bases from V and 8 from J; bases not matched to a gene: 8. The CDR3 covers 14 residues. CDR1 SNHLY and CDR2 FYNNEI come from the germline V gene. The CDR3 DNA reads as TGTGCCAGCAGCGTACAGGGGGCCCACGATGAGCAGTTCTTC. Protein product: CASSVQGAHDEQFF.

This clonotype has only one observation. The chain carries TRBV4-2 and TRBJ1-4; 8 bases map to TRBD1. The CDR3 runs 15 residues. Losses at the gene ends were 6 bases for V and 10 bases for J; bases not matched to a gene: 13. Germline CDR1 reads LGHNA; CDR2 reads YNFKEQ. DNA for the CDR3: TGTGCCAGCAGAGACCCGGGACAGGCAGTTGGAAAACTGTTTTTT. Amino acids: CASRDPGQAVGKLFF.

This clonotype was observed a few times. The CDR3 DNA reads as TGTGCCAGCAGCTCCCAGTTGAACACTGAAGCTTTCTTT. Residues: CASSSQLNTEAFF. The chain has TRBV5-4 and TRBJ1-1; the D is unclear. This CDR3 comprises 13 residues. The V gene lost 3 bases and the J gene lost 0 bases, with 6 bases spanning the gap. Germline V gene data show CDR1 as SGHNT and CDR2 as YYREEE (reference sequence).

This clonotype was counted a single time. V usage is TRBV6-1 and J usage is TRBJ2-7; TRBD2 agrees at 13 bases. Germline CDR1 reads MNHNS; CDR2 reads SASEGT. The ends lost 8 bases at V and 1 base at J; junction bases unmatched: 14. The CDR3 sequence is 18 residues long. The CDR3 DNA follows: TGTGCCAGCCCTTTGAGGGGGACTAGCGGGACTCTTTCCTACGAGCAGTACGTC. Its protein product is CASPLRGTSGTLSYEQYV.

This clonotype has more than one count but fewer than ten. The rearrangement uses TRBV10-3 and TRBJ1-1; TRBD1 matches 7 bases. The CDR3 is 13 residues long. Germline trimming cut 5 bases from V and 3 bases from J; bases unmatched to any gene: 3. Per germline, CDR1 ENHRY and CDR2 SYGVKD. CDR3 nucleotide sequence: TGTGCCATCAGTTTAGACAGGGACACTGAAGCTTTCTTT. This sequence encodes CAISLDRDTEAFF.

The chain recombines TRBV24-1 with TRBJ1-5, with a weak D call TRBD1 (5 bases). The CDR3 contains 16 residues. The germline V and J ends were trimmed by 2 bases and 4 bases, with 14 bases remaining between them. Germline CDR1 is KGHDR and CDR2 is SFDVKD. The CDR3 region has the DNA TGTGCCACCAGTGATTCCGGGACTCGCCAAAATCAGCCCCAGCATTTT. Translated: CATSDSGTRQNQPQHF.

The V call is TRBV30, the J call TRBJ2-3; D gene unclear. V gave up 3 bases and J gave up 4 bases, with 8 bases separating them. Germline loops: CDR1 GTSNPN, CDR2 SVGIG (reference sequence). The CDR3 length is 12 residues. This CDR3 is CAWRADSDTQYF. CDR3 nucleotides: TGTGCCTGGAGGGCAGATTCAGATACGCAGTATTTT.